This TCR beta chain originates from a study of beta chain features in type 1 diabetes. Reverse transcribing all isolated RNA meant expressed TCRB transcripts were sequenced. The protocol was immunoSEQ multiplex PCR, while the TCRdb copy is restricted to in-frame clones and leaves out a portion. The sample records around 250,000 clones, over 20% being singletons. To note about this clone: Its antigen is unidentified.

Study findings and constraints: People with Type 1 diabetes carried modestly yet significantly shorter TCRB CDR3s in all four CD4+ subsets.

This CDR3 is built from 15 residues. Germline loops: CDR1 LNHNV, CDR2 YYDKDF (reference sequence). V was trimmed by 0 bases and J by 7 bases, leaving 13 bases between them. V and J are TRBV15 and TRBJ2-1; possibly TRBD2 for D (6 bases). The clonotype comes from a woman between 40 and 55 years old with type 1 diabetes. Sequencing was done on a sample of naive CD4+ T cells from blood. CDR3 DNA: TGTGCCACCAGCAGAGACGCGGGGTCTTGGAATGAGCAGTTCTTC. Amino acids: CATSRDAGSWNEQFF.